The clone carrying this TCR beta chain was recorded a few times. Antigen: not known. The data were taken from a study of cytomegalovirus exposure and HLA in healthy donors. The CDR3 extends over 15 amino acids. Per the germline V gene, CDR1 is MNHEY and CDR2 is SVGAGI. Trimming cost V 6 bases and J 0 bases; bases outside gene matches: 6. In the PCR, 60 Vbeta and 13 Jbeta primers were used. The assay was immunoSEQ multiplex PCR, and TCRdb's table has in-frame clones only and misses some. The sample carries more than 100,000 clones, around 80% recorded once. Study-wide points: There were a few CMV-associated chains whose specificity for CMV antigens was confirmed in vitro.

The sequenced material came from PBMCs. This chain links TRBV6-5 with TRBJ2-3; TRBD1 matches 7 bases. This receptor was identified in a female donor in good health and CMV-seropositive. CDR3 bases: TGTGCCAGCAGGTCAGGGACAGTCAGCACAGATACGCAGTATTTT. It yields the protein CASRSGTVSTDTQYF.